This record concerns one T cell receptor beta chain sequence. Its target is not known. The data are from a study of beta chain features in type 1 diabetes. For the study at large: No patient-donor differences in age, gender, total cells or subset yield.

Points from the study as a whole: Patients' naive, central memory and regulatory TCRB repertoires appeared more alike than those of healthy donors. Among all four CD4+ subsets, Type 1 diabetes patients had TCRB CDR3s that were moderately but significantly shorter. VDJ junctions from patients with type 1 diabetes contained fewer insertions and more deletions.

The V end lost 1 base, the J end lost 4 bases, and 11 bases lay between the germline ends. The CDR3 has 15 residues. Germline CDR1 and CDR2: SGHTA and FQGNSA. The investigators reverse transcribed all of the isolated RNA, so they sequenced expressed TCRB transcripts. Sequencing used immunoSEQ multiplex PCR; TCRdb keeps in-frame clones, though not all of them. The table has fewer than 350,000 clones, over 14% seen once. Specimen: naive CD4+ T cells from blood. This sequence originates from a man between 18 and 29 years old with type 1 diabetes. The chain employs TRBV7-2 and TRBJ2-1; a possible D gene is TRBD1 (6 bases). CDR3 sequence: CASSLGDRPYNEQFF. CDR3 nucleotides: TGTGCCAGCAGCTTAGGAGACAGGCCATACAATGAGCAGTTCTTC.